This TCR beta chain stems from a study of shared clonotypes between healthy human individuals. The study's findings and limits: Across subsets, estimated richness was generally greater for naive than for memory populations.

For this clone: Its antigen is unknown.

Produced via immunoSEQ multiplex PCR; TCRdb's table is partial and in-frame only. The sample shows around 2,100,000 clones, 85% to 95% of them seen only once. This CDR3 has 15 residues. With 5 bases clipped from V and 7 bases from J, the junction kept 8 bases outside the gene matches. CDR1 and CDR2 from the germline V gene are MNHNY and SVGAGI (reference sequence). Naive CD8 isolation took CD45RO-negative cells positively selected for CCR7 and excluded terminally differentiated effector memory CD45RA+ cells. The sequenced sample consisted of naive CD8+ T cells sorted from blood. The chain joins TRBV6-6 to TRBJ1-6, with 7 nucleotides matching TRBD1. This sequence originates from a man aged 18-30 years in good health. Written as DNA, the CDR3 is TGTGCCAGCAGTACACTGGACAGGACCAATTCACCCCTCCACTTT. It codes for CASSTLDRTNSPLHF.